Listed below are T cell receptor beta chains from one sample, sequenced in a study of radiotherapy plus CTLA-4 blockade in lung cancer. Produced via immunoSEQ multiplex PCR; TCRdb's table is partial and in-frame only. The table includes some 32,000 clones, 60% to 75% detected once. Specimen: peripheral blood, collected from a patient treated with radiotherapy plus ipilimumab. The source of these receptors is a human donor with non-small cell lung cancer who had stable disease on radiotherapy plus ipilimumab. Both conserved end residues are part of each CDR3. The D gene is left open where the match is weak. Clone size appears in some rows only: once, few, many, or a class for an expanded clone.

length,D,V,size,J,CDR3,DNA
15,TRBD1,TRBV4-3,few,TRBJ2-7,CASSLGGTGGYEQYF,TGCGCCAGCAGCCTGGGGGGGACAGGGGGCTACGAGCAGTACTTC
17,NA,TRBV4-3,NA,TRBJ2-2,CASSQSQGTRGTGELFF,TGCGCCAGCAGCCAGTCACAGGGGACTCGGGGGACCGGGGAGCTGTTTTTT
13,TRBD1,TRBV18,few,TRBJ2-7,CASSLGQGYEQYF,TGTGCCAGCTCACTGGGACAGGGCTACGAGCAGTACTTC
14,NA,TRBV14,few,TRBJ2-7,CASSQDRPPYEQYF,TGTGCCAGCAGCCAAGATCGCCCTCCCTACGAGCAGTACTTC
14,NA,TRBV5-1,medium-sized,TRBJ2-7,CASSHGLPPYEQYF,TGCGCCAGCAGCCATGGACTACCGCCGTACGAGCAGTACTTC
15,TRBD1,TRBV11-3,NA,TRBJ1-1,CASSFTGGEGTEAFF,TGTGCCAGCAGCTTCACAGGGGGCGAGGGTACTGAAGCTTTCTTT
16,NA,TRBV7-9,NA,TRBJ1-4,CASSPRMGRVIEKLFF,TGTGCCAGCAGCCCTCGAATGGGCAGGGTTATAGAAAAACTGTTTTTT
12,NA,TRBV29-1,NA,TRBJ2-3,CSVGGSADTQYF,TGCAGCGTTGGAGGGAGCGCAGATACGCAGTATTTT
15,NA,TRBV11-3,NA,TRBJ1-5,CASSLAGVRNQPQHF,TGTGCCAGCAGCTTAGCCGGGGTTCGAAATCAGCCCCAGCATTTT
14,TRBD2,TRBV7-2,NA,TRBJ2-7,CASAWAGAVYEQYF,TGTGCCAGCGCCTGGGCGGGAGCTGTGTACGAGCAGTACTTC
14,NA,TRBV7-2,medium-sized,TRBJ1-2,CASSLMTGGGGYTF,TGTGCCAGCAGCCTTATGACAGGAGGGGGTGGCTACACCTTC
16,TRBD1,TRBV27,few,TRBJ2-7,CASSLSPTGIVHEQYF,TGTGCCAGCAGTTTATCGCCGACAGGGATCGTCCACGAGCAGTACTTC
14,NA,TRBV7-2,NA,TRBJ1-2,CASSLALSLSGYTF,TGTGCCAGCAGCTTGGCCCTCTCCCTCTCTGGCTACACCTTC
15,NA,TRBV6-5,once,TRBJ2-6,CASSLTYSGANVLTF,TGTGCCAGCAGTCTTACCTACTCTGGGGCCAACGTCCTGACTTTC
16,TRBD2,TRBV15,NA,TRBJ2-7,CATSSTRGRPGYEQYF,TGTGCCACCAGTTCCACCCGCGGGAGGCCAGGGTACGAGCAGTACTTC
16,NA,TRBV4-1,NA,TRBJ2-7,CASSPWPQGLTYEQYF,TGCGCCAGCAGCCCGTGGCCCCAGGGGCTGACCTACGAGCAGTACTTC